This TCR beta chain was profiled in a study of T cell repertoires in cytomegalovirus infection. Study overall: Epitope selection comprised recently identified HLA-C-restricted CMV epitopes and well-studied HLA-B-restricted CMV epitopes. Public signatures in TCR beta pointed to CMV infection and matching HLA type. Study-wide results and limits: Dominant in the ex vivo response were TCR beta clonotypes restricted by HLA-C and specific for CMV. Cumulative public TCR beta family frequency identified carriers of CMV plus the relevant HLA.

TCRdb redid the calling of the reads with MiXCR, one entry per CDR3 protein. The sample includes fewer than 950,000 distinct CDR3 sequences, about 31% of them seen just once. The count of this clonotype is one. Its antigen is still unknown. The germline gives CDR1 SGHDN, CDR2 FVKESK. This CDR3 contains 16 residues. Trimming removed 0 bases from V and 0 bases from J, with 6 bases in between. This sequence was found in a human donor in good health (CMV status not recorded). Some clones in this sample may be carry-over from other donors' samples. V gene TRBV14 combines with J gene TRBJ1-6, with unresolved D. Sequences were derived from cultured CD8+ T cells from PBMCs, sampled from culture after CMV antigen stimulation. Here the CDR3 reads CASSQEGFSYNSPLHF. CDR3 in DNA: TGTGCCAGCAGCCAAGAGGGATTCTCCTATAATTCACCCCTCCACTTT.